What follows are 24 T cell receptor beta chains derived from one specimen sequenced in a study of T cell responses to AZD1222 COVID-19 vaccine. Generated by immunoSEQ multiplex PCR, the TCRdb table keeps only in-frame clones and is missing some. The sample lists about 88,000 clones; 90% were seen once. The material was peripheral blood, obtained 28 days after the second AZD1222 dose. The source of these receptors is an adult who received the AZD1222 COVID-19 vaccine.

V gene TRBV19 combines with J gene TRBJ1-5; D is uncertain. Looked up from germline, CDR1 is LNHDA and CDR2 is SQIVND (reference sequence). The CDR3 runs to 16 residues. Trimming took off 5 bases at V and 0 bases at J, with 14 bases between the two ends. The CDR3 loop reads CASSAGGGYSNQPQHF. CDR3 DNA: TGTGCCAGTAGTGCAGGAGGAGGATATAGCAATCAGCCCCAGCATTTT.

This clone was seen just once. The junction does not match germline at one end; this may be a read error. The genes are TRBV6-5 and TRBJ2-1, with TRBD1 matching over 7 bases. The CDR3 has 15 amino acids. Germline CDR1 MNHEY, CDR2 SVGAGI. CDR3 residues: CASRYRDRMYNEQFF. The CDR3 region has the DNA TGTGCCAGCCGTTACCGGGACAGAATGTACAATGAGCAGTTCTTC.

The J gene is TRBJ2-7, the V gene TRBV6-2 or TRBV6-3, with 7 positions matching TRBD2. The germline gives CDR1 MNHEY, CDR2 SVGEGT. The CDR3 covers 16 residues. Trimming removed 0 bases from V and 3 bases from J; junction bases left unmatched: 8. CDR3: CASSYSGGMRGYEQYF. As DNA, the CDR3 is TGTGCCAGCAGTTACTCGGGGGGGATGAGAGGCTACGAGCAGTACTTC.

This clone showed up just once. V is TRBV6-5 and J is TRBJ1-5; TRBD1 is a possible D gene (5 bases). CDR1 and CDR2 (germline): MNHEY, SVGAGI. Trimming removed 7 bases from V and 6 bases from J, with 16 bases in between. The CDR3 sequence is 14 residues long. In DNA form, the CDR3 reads TGTGCCAGCAAACCCGATTGGGGCGCTCAGCCCCAGCATTTT. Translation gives CASKPDWGAQPQHF.

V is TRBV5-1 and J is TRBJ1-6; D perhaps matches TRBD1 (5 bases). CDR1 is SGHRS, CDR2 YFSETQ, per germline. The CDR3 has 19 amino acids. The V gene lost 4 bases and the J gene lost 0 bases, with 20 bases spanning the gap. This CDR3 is CASSHGTGGTSSYNSPLHF. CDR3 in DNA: TGCGCCAGCAGCCATGGGACGGGGGGTACTAGCTCCTATAATTCACCCCTCCACTTT. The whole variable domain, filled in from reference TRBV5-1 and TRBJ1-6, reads KAGVTQTPRYLIKTRGQQVTLSCSPISGHRSVSWYQQTPGQGLQFLFEYFSETQRNKGNFPGRFSGRQFSNSRSEMNVSTLELGDSALYLCASSHGTGGTSSYNSPLHFGNGTRLTVT.

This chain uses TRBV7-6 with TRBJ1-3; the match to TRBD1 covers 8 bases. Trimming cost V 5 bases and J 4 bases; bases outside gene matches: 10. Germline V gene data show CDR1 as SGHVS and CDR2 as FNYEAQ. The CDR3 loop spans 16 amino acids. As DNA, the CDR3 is TGTGCCAGCAGCCCCCTCCAGGGGGCAGAGGGAAACACCATATATTTT. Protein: CASSPLQGAEGNTIYF. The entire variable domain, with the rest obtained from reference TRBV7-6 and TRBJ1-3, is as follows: GAGVSQSPRYKVTKRGQDVALRCDPISGHVSLYWYRQALGQGPEFLTYFNYEAQQDKSGLPNDRFSAERPEGSISTLTIQRTEQRDSAMYRCASSPLQGAEGNTIYFGEGSWLTVV.

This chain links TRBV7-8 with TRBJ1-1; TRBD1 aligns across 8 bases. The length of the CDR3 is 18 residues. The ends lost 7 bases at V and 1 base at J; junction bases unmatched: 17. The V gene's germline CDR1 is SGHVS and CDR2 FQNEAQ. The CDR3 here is CASTKYPGQGDTNTEAFF. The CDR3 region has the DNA TGTGCCAGCACCAAATACCCCGGACAGGGCGATACGAACACTGAAGCTTTCTTT. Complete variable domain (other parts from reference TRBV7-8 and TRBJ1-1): GAGVSQSPRYKVAKRGQDVALRCDPISGHVSLFWYQQALGQGPEFLTYFQNEAQLDKSGLPSDRFFAERPEGSVSTLKIQRTQQEDSAVYLCASTKYPGQGDTNTEAFFGQGTRLTVV.

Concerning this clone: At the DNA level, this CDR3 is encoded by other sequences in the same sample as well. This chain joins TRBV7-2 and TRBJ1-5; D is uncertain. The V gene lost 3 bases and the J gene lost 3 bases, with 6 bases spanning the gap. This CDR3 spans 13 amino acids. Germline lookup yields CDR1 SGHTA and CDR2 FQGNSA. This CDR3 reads CASSFSPNQPQHF. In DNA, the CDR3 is TGTGCCAGCAGCTTTAGCCCCAATCAGCCCCAGCATTTT.

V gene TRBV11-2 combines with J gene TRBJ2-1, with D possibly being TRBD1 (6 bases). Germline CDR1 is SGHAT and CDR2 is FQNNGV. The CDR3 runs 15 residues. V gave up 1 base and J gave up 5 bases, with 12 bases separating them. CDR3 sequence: CASSLVGGQNNEQFF. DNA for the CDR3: TGTGCCAGCAGCTTAGTAGGGGGACAAAACAATGAGCAGTTCTTC.

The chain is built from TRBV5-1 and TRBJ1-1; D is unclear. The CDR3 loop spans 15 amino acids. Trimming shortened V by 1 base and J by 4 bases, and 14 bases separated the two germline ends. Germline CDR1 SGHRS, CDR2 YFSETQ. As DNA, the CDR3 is TGCGCCAGCAGCTTGAGACTGGGGTCGGGCACTGAAGCTTTCTTT. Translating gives CASSLRLGSGTEAFF.

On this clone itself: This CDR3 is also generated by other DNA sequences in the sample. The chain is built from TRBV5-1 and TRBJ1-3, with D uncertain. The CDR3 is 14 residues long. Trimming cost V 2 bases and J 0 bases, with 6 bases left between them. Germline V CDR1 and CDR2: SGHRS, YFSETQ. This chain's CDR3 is CASSLGSSGNTIYF. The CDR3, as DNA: TGCGCCAGCAGCTTAGGAAGCTCTGGAAACACCATATATTTT.

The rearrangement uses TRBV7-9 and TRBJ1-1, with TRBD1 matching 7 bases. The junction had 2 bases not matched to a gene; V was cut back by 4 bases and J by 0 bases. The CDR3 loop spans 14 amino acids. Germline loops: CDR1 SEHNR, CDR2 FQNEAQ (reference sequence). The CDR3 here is CASSYTGVNTEAFF. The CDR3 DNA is TGTGCCAGCAGCTATACAGGGGTGAACACTGAAGCTTTCTTT.

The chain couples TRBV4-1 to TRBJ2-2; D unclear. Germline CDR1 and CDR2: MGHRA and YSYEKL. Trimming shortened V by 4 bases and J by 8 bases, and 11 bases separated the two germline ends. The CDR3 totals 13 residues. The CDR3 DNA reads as TGCGCCAGCAGCCCCCTGGGAACTGGGGAGCTGTTTTTT. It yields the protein CASSPLGTGELFF.

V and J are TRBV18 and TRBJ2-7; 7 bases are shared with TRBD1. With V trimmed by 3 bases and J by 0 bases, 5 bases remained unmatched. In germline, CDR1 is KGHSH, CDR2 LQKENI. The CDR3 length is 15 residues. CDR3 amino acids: CASSPDRVGSYEQYF. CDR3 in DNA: TGTGCCAGCTCACCCGACAGGGTTGGCTCCTACGAGCAGTACTTC.

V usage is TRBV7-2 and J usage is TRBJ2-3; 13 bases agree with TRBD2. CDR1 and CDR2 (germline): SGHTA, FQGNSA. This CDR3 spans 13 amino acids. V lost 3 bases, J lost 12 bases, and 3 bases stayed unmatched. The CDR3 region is CASSFRTSGGQYF. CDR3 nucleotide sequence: TGTGCCAGCAGCTTCCGGACTAGCGGGGGCCAGTATTTT.

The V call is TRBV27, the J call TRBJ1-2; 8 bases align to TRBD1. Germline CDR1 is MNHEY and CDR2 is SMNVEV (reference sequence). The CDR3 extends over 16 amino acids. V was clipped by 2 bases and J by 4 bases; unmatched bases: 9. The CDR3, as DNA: TGTGCCAGCAGTTTACTCACGGCAGGGGGCGTCTATGGCTACACCTTC. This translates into CASSLLTAGGVYGYTF.

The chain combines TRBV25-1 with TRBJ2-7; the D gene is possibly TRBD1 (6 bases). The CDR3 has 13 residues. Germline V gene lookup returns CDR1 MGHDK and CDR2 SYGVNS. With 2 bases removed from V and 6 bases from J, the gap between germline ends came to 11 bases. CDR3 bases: TGTGCCAGCAGTGAACCGGGACAAAGCGAGCAGTACTTC. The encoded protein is CASSEPGQSEQYF.

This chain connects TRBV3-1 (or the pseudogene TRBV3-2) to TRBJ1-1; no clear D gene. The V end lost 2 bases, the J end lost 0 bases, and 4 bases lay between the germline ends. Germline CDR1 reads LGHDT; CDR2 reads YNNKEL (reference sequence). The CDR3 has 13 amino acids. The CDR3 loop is CASSQWLNTEAFF. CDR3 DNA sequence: TGTGCCAGCAGCCAATGGTTGAACACTGAAGCTTTCTTT.

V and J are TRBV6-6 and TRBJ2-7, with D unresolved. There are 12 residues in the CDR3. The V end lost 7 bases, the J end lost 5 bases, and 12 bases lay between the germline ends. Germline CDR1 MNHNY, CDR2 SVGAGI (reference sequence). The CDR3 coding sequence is TGTGCCAGCAAAGCCGGTTCCAACGAGCAGTACTTC. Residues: CASKAGSNEQYF.

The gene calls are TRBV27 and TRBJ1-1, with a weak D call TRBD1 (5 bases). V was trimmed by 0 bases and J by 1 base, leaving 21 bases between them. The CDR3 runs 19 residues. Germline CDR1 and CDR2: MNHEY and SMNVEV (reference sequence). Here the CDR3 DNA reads TGTGCCAGCAGTTTATCGGGCCCCGGGGGTATCGGTCCGAACACTGAAGCTTTCTTT. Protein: CASSLSGPGGIGPNTEAFF.

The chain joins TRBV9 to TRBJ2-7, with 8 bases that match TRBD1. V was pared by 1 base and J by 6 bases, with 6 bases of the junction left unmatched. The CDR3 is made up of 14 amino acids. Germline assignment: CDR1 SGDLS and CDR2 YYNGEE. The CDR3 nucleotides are TGTGCCAGCAGCGTAACAGGGGGGTCCCGCGAGCAGTACTTC. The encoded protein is CASSVTGGSREQYF. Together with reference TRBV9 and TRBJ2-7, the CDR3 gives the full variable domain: DSGVTQTPKHLITATGQRVTLRCSPRSGDLSVYWYQQSLDQGLQFLIQYYNGEERAKGNILERFSAQQFPDLHSELNLSSLELGDSALYFCASSVTGGSREQYFGPGTRLTVT.

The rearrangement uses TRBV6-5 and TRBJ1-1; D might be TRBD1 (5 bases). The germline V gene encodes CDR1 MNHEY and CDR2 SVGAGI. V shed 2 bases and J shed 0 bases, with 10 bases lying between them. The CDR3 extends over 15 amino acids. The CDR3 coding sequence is TGTGCCAGCAGTTACCGTGGGGCCATGAACACTGAAGCTTTCTTT. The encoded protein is CASSYRGAMNTEAFF.

The CDR3 sequence is CASSASDRVDGYTF. The CDR3 region has the DNA TGCGCCAGCAGCGCGTCGGACAGGGTGGATGGCTACACCTTC. The chain employs TRBV5-1 and TRBJ1-2, with 8 bases aligning to TRBD1. CDR3 length: 14 amino acids. Germline CDR1 is SGHRS and CDR2 is YFSETQ. V lost 4 bases and J lost 6; bases outside the gene matches: 8. The whole variable domain, filled in from reference TRBV5-1 and TRBJ1-2, reads KAGVTQTPRYLIKTRGQQVTLSCSPISGHRSVSWYQQTPGQGLQFLFEYFSETQRNKGNFPGRFSGRQFSNSRSEMNVSTLELGDSALYLCASSASDRVDGYTFGSGTRLTVV.

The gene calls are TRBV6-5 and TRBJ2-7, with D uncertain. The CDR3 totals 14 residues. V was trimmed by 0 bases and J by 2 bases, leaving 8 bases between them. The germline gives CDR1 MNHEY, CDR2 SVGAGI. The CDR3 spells CASSYSMETYEQYF. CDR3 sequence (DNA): TGTGCCAGCAGTTACTCGATGGAGACCTACGAGCAGTACTTC.